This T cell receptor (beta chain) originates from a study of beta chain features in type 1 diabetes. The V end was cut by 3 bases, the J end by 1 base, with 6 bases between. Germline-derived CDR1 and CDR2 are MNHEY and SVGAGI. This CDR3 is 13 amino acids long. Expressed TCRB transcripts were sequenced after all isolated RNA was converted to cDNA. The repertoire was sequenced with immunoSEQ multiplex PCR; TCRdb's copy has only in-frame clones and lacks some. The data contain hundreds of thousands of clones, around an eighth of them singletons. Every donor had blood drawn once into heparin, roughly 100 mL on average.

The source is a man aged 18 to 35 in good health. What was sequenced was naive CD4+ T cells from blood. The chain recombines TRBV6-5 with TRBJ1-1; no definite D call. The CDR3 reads CASSYKQNTEAFF. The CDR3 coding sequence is TGTGCCAGCAGTTATAAACAGAACACTGAAGCTTTCTTT.